Included here is one T cell receptor beta chain sequence, with context. Combining a sample-barcoded 5' primer with a J-beta primer mix, a second PCR ran for 7 to 11 cycles. TCRdb processed the 5' RACE reads anew with MiXCR; each CDR3 protein has one entry. There are 650,000 to 800,000 distinct CDR3 sequences in the sample; over 40% occur only once, and approximately 13% lies in the top ten. This record belongs to a study of blood T cells in healthy people across ages. The donors, healthy Caucasians from Russia, were aged roughly 6 to 100. CDR1 and CDR2 (germline): DFQATT, SNEGSKA (reference sequence). The CDR3 consists of 14 residues. V was pared by 5 bases and J by 9 bases, with 13 bases of the junction left unmatched.

V and J are TRBV20-1 and TRBJ2-1, with 7 nucleotides matching TRBD1. The sequencing sample was made of blood. This clonotype was obtained from a woman over 75 in good health. Here the CDR3 reads CSALRDSLSPEQFF. CDR3 coding DNA: TGCAGTGCTCTTAGGGACAGCCTAAGCCCTGAGCAGTTCTTC.